The 17 T cell receptor beta chains given below trace back to one sample, sequenced in a study of blood T cell repertoires in COVID-19. Sequenced by immunoSEQ multiplex PCR; TCRdb stores in-frame clones only, minus some. Here the sample spans 55,000 to 85,000 clones, 88% being singletons. Material: peripheral blood. All receptors derive from a human donor in a cohort sampled during active COVID-19.

This clone came up a few times. Other nucleotide sequences from this sample produce the same CDR3. The chain recombines TRBV5-1 with TRBJ1-1; D is undetermined. The V and J ends lost 2 bases and 1 base respectively, with 6 bases between them. The CDR3 length is 13 residues. The V gene's germline CDR1 is SGHRS and CDR2 YFSETQ. The CDR3 DNA reads TGCGCCAGCAGCTTAGCGGGGAACACTGAAGCTTTCTTT. It specifies CASSLAGNTEAFF.

The V call is TRBV18, the J call TRBJ1-2; D may be TRBD1 (5 bases). CDR3 length equals 16 residues. Between the trimmed V and J ends, which lost 4 bases and 5 bases, there was a span of 20 bases. Germline V gene lookup returns CDR1 KGHSH and CDR2 LQKENI. The CDR3 bases are TGTGCCAGCTCACTACCCACGCGGGGGGTGAAATATGGCTACACCTTC. As protein: CASSLPTRGVKYGYTF.

The chain uses TRBV7-2 and TRBJ2-1; TRBD1 might be the D (6 bases). The CDR3 totals 14 residues. Germline V gives CDR1 SGHTA, CDR2 FQGNSA. V lost 5 bases and J lost 9, with 17 bases in between. The CDR3 sequence: CASSHPVGGGEQFF. The CDR3 bases are TGTGCCAGCAGCCATCCTGTAGGGGGTGGTGAGCAGTTCTTC. The whole variable domain, filled in from reference TRBV7-2 and TRBJ2-1, reads GAGVSQSPSNKVTEKGKDVELRCDPISGHTALYWYRQSLGQGLEFLIYFQGNSAPDKSGLPSDRFSAERTGGSVSTLTIQRTQQEDSAVYLCASSHPVGGGEQFFGPGTRLTVL.

The chain carries TRBV7-2 and TRBJ2-7; TRBD2 agrees at 8 bases. Germline V gives CDR1 SGHTA, CDR2 FQGNSA. CDR3 size: 15 residues. V was pared by 6 bases and J by 2 bases, with 9 bases of the junction left unmatched. DNA for the CDR3: TGTGCCAGCAGGCCGGCGGGCGGGGGGACCTACGAGCAGTACTTC. It codes for CASRPAGGGTYEQYF.

J is TRBJ2-3 and V is TRBV6-6, with D perhaps matching TRBD1 (5 bases). This CDR3 spans 11 amino acids. Trimming stripped 7 bases from V and 6 bases from J, with 8 bases between. Germline loops: CDR1 MNHNY, CDR2 SVGAGI (reference sequence). CDR3 bases: TGTGCCAGCAAGGGGTGGGATACGCAGTATTTT. It is translated as CASKGWDTQYF.

V and J are TRBV6-6 and TRBJ1-4, with TRBD1 matching over 7 bases. Germline V gene sequence: CDR1 MNHNY, CDR2 SVGAGI (reference sequence). This CDR3 comprises 14 residues. The V gene end was trimmed by 6 bases and the J gene end by 6 bases; junction bases not matched to a gene: 7. CDR3 region: CASRAGTADEKLFF. The CDR3 coding sequence is TGTGCCAGCAGAGCCGGGACAGCAGATGAAAAACTGTTTTTT.

The V and J genes are TRBV12-3 or TRBV12-4 and TRBJ1-5, with D maybe TRBD1 (6 bases). V lost 5 bases, J lost 1 base, and 6 bases lay in between. The CDR3 contains 13 residues. In nucleotides, the CDR3 is TGTGCCAGCAGTCAGGGGAGCAATCAGCCCCAGCATTTT. It codes for CASSQGSNQPQHF.

The rearrangement links TRBV7-8 to TRBJ1-6, with D perhaps TRBD1 (6 bases). CDR3 length: 14 residues. Germline-derived CDR1 and CDR2 are SGHVS and FQNEAQ. Trimming cost V 4 bases and J 10 bases, with 14 bases left between them. The CDR3 spells CASSSRQGKSPLHF. In DNA form, the CDR3 reads TGTGCCAGCAGCTCTCGTCAGGGGAAGTCACCCCTCCACTTT.

CDR3 nucleotide sequence: TGTGCCAGCAGCTTAGGACAGGGGGATTACGAGCAGTACTTC. As protein: CASSLGQGDYEQYF. The chain combines TRBV7-2 with TRBJ2-7; 9 bases agree with TRBD1. Trimming removed 1 base from V and 4 bases from J; junction bases left unmatched: 2. The CDR3 covers 14 residues. The germline CDR1 and CDR2 sequences are SGHTA and FQGNSA.

The gene calls are TRBV6-4 and TRBJ2-3; 10 nucleotides agree with TRBD2. This CDR3 spans 15 amino acids. Unmatched junction bases numbered 2, after V lost 3 bases and J lost 2 bases. Germline lookup yields CDR1 MRHNA and CDR2 SNTAGT. The CDR3 DNA is TGTGCCAGCAGTGAAAGCGGGGGGGCCACAGATACGCAGTATTTT. Its translation: CASSESGGATDTQYF.

The chain carries TRBV5-1 and TRBJ2-7; D is ambiguous. The V end was cut by 4 bases, the J end by 9 bases, with 11 bases between. CDR1 and CDR2 (germline): SGHRS, YFSETQ. This CDR3 contains 11 residues. The CDR3 loop reads CASSDTVLQYF. CDR3 nucleotides: TGCGCCAGCAGCGACACAGTGTTGCAGTACTTC. Looking up the rest from reference TRBV5-1 and TRBJ2-7 gives the full variable domain: KAGVTQTPRYLIKTRGQQVTLSCSPISGHRSVSWYQQTPGQGLQFLFEYFSETQRNKGNFPGRFSGRQFSNSRSEMNVSTLELGDSALYLCASSDTVLQYFGPGTRLTVT.

The chain combines TRBV7-2 with TRBJ1-2; 11 bases align to TRBD1. This CDR3 spans 16 amino acids. The germline V gene has CDR1 SGHTA and CDR2 FQGNSA. V was pared by 5 bases and J by 4 bases, with 9 bases of the junction left unmatched. CDR3 sequence: CASSLNGQGASYGYTF. CDR3 DNA: TGTGCCAGCAGCCTAAATGGACAGGGGGCCTCCTATGGCTACACCTTC.

The chain joins TRBV14 to TRBJ2-1; 10 bases line up with TRBD1. Germline V gene data show CDR1 as SGHDN and CDR2 as FVKESK. The V and J ends lost 4 bases and 2 bases, in that order; junction bases with no gene match: 8. The CDR3 sequence is 17 residues long. In DNA, the CDR3 is TGTGCCAGCAGCCCCTGGACAGGGGGGGACACCTACAATGAGCAGTTCTTC. As protein: CASSPWTGGDTYNEQFF.

J is TRBJ2-7 and V is TRBV7-6; perhaps TRBD2 as D (6 bases). V was pared by 5 bases and J by 2 bases, with 13 bases between. This CDR3 is 14 amino acids long. The V gene's germline CDR1 is SGHVS and CDR2 FNYEAQ. The CDR3 region is CASSPTSIAYEQYF. CDR3 nucleotide sequence: TGTGCCAGCAGCCCCACTAGCATCGCCTACGAGCAGTACTTC.

This clone appeared once. The V and J genes are TRBV3-1 (or the pseudogene TRBV3-2) and TRBJ2-3, with 11 bases fitting TRBD2. CDR3 size: 16 residues. Germline CDR1 reads LGHDT; CDR2 reads YNNKEL (reference sequence). Unmatched junction bases numbered 9, after V lost 5 bases and J lost 5 bases. The CDR3 loop reads CASSSLGLAGGDTQYF. The CDR3 nucleotides are TGTGCCAGCAGCTCGCTGGGGCTAGCGGGGGGAGATACGCAGTATTTT.

The chain employs TRBV2 and TRBJ2-7; 8 bases are shared with TRBD2. Germline trimming cut 5 bases from V and 0 bases from J; bases unmatched to any gene: 6. CDR1 and CDR2 (germline): SNHLY, FYNNEI. CDR3 length: 15 amino acids. The chain's CDR3 is CASSLAGTSSYEQYF. CDR3 DNA: TGTGCCAGCAGTTTGGCCGGGACTAGCTCCTACGAGCAGTACTTC.

This clone was recorded once. V gene TRBV6-5 combines with J gene TRBJ2-1, with TRBD2 identical over 8 bases. V was pared by 7 bases and J by 7 bases, with 12 bases of the junction left unmatched. The CDR3 spans 15 residues. The germline V gene has CDR1 MNHEY and CDR2 SVGAGI. CDR3 bases: TGTGCCAGCATCTTCGTCACCGGGGGGGCGAATGAGCAGTTCTTC. This translates into CASIFVTGGANEQFF.